These 16 T cell receptor beta chains were sequenced from one sample in a study of T cell responses to AZD1222 COVID-19 vaccine (dated by TCRdb to the early 2020s). Receptor amplification or capture employed the immunoSEQ multiplex PCR assay. The immuneACCESS repertoire file appears here via TCRdb, limited to in-frame rearrangements. These files lack a portion of the clones; in checked studies, under half of the deficit traces to unresolved V genes, and the cause of the others is not known. In all, the sample holds about 90,000 clones, and around 85% of those were seen once. The leading ten clones occupy under 9% of the sample. The time point label, as the study defines it: baseline before first vaccination. This material consisted of peripheral blood, taken on day 0 of AZD1222 vaccination. These TCRs come from an adult in good health.

The chain has TRBV19 and TRBJ2-1, with 7 positions matching TRBD1. V lost 7 bases to trimming and J lost 5 bases; unmatched junction nucleotides: 5. CDR1 is LNHDA, CDR2 SQIVND, per germline (reference sequence). This CDR3 region has 13 residues. CDR3 coding DNA: TGTGCCAGTACGGGACAGTTAGACAATGAGCAGTTCTTC. Encoded protein: CASTGQLDNEQFF.

The rearrangement links TRBV28 to TRBJ1-4, with D unclear. The germline V and J ends were trimmed by 6 bases and 6 bases, with 14 bases remaining between them. Germline V gene data show CDR1 as MDHEN and CDR2 as SYDVKM. This CDR3 is 14 amino acids long. CDR3 protein: CASSQSGYHEKLFF. CDR3 DNA: TGTGCCAGCAGCCAGTCGGGATACCATGAAAAACTGTTTTTT.

This sequence joins TRBV7-9 and TRBJ2-7, with 7 bases identical to TRBD1. The junction had 5 bases not matched to a gene; V was cut back by 1 base and J by 2 bases. This CDR3 has 15 residues. Germline-derived CDR1 and CDR2 are SEHNR and FQNEAQ (reference sequence). The DNA for the CDR3 is TGTGCCAGCAGCTTAGGAGGGACAGCTACCTACGAGCAGTACTTC. It is translated as CASSLGGTATYEQYF.

The rearrangement joins TRBV28 to TRBJ2-5; 8 bases fit TRBD1. This CDR3 has 15 amino acids. Losses at the gene ends were 3 bases for V and 5 bases for J; bases not matched to a gene: 8. In germline, CDR1 is MDHEN, CDR2 SYDVKM. CDR3: CASSFRGRVEETQYF. The DNA for the CDR3 is TGTGCCAGCAGTTTCAGGGGGCGCGTGGAGGAGACCCAGTACTTC. Filled out from reference TRBV28 and TRBJ2-5, the complete variable domain reads DVKVTQSSRYLVKRTGEKVFLECVQDMDHENMFWYRQDPGLGLRLIYFSYDVKMKEKGDIPEGYSVSREKKERFSLILESASTNQTSMYLCASSFRGRVEETQYFGPGTRLLVL.

V usage is TRBV9 and J usage is TRBJ2-7, with D possibly being TRBD1 (6 bases). V gave up 2 bases and J gave up 3 bases, with 12 bases separating them. Germline loops: CDR1 SGDLS, CDR2 YYNGEE. The CDR3 contains 14 residues. The CDR3, as DNA: TGTGCCAGCAGCGTTTCACAACAGGGCTACGAGCAGTACTTC. The encoded protein is CASSVSQQGYEQYF.

This chain uses TRBV14 with TRBJ2-3, with D possibly matching TRBD2 (6 bases). V was pared by 5 bases and J by 7 bases, with 10 bases between. The CDR3 has 12 amino acids. Germline V gene sequence: CDR1 SGHDN, CDR2 FVKESK. The CDR3 loop reads CASSSSGNTQYF. The CDR3 region has the DNA TGTGCCAGCAGCAGTAGCGGAAATACGCAGTATTTT.

This chain joins TRBV28 and TRBJ2-7, with 11 positions matching TRBD2. CDR1 and CDR2 from the germline V gene are MDHEN and SYDVKM. This CDR3 has 15 amino acids. After removal of 6 bases from V and 1 base from J, the junction contained 5 bases not matched to a gene. Here the CDR3 DNA reads TGTGCCAGCAGCGAGGGACTAGCGGAGTCCTACGAGCAGTACTTC. Protein sequence: CASSEGLAESYEQYF.

This clone was seen more than once but under ten times. The CDR3, as DNA: TGTGCCAGCAGCTTAGAATCCGCAGGGGGCAGAGAGACCCAGTACTTC. It yields the protein CASSLESAGGRETQYF. The gene calls are TRBV7-2 and TRBJ2-5; 8 nucleotides agree with TRBD1. This CDR3 spans 16 amino acids. CDR1 and CDR2 from the germline V gene are SGHTA and FQGNSA. V was clipped by 1 base and J by 4 bases; unmatched bases: 8.

The CDR3 here is CASSPSLASDTQYF. CDR3 in DNA: TGTGCCAGCTCACCATCACTAGCCTCAGATACGCAGTATTTT. This chain connects TRBV18 to TRBJ2-3, with a weak D call TRBD2 (6 bases). Trimming removed 2 bases at V and 4 bases at J, with 10 bases between. Germline V lookup: CDR1 KGHSH, CDR2 LQKENI. The CDR3 sequence is 14 residues long. The full variable domain, completed using reference TRBV18 and TRBJ2-3, is NAGVMQNPRHLVRRRGQEARLRCSPMKGHSHVYWYRQLPEEGLKFMVYLQKENIIDESGMPKERFSAEFPKEGPSILRIQQVVRGDSAAYFCASSPSLASDTQYFGPGTRLTVL.

This rearrangement joins TRBV19 to TRBJ1-5; 8 bases fit TRBD1. The CDR3 contains 14 residues. The germline V gene has CDR1 LNHDA and CDR2 SQIVND (reference sequence). Trimming took 3 bases from V and 9 from J; bases not matched to a gene: 7. The CDR3 DNA is TGTGCCAGTAGTATGGACAGGGACGGATGGCCCCAGCATTTT. It translates to CASSMDRDGWPQHF.

This chain links TRBV25-1 with TRBJ2-5, with 9 nucleotides matching TRBD1. Germline CDR1 reads MGHDK; CDR2 reads SYGVNS. This CDR3 has 13 amino acids. V lost 6 bases to trimming and J lost 2 bases; unmatched junction nucleotides: 1. CDR3 amino acids: CASRGQGQETQYF. Here the CDR3 DNA reads TGTGCCAGCAGAGGACAGGGGCAAGAGACCCAGTACTTC. Full variable domain (rest looked up from reference TRBV25-1 and TRBJ2-5): EADIYQTPRYLVIGTGKKITLECSQTMGHDKMYWYQQDPGMELHLIHYSYGVNSTEKGDLSSESTVSRIRTEHFPLTLESARPSHTSQYLCASRGQGQETQYFGPGTRLLVL.

The chain has TRBV7-9 and TRBJ1-1; 9 bases fit TRBD1. V was clipped by 5 bases and J by 3 bases; unmatched bases: 4. Germline loops: CDR1 SEHNR, CDR2 FQNEAQ (reference sequence). CDR3 length: 14 amino acids. CDR3 residues: CASSLGQGYTEAFF. The DNA of the CDR3 is TGTGCCAGCAGCCTCGGACAGGGGTACACTGAAGCTTTCTTT.

CDR3 region: CASSAWAGGSKNIQYF. For the CDR3, the DNA is TGTGCCAGTAGTGCTTGGGCAGGGGGCTCCAAAAACATTCAGTACTTC. The rearrangement links TRBV19 to TRBJ2-4, with 8 bases that match TRBD1. From germline, CDR1 is LNHDA and CDR2 SQIVND (reference sequence). The CDR3 totals 16 residues. Unmatched junction bases numbered 8, after V lost 5 bases and J lost 2 bases. The full variable domain, its missing parts supplied by reference TRBV19 and TRBJ2-4, is DGGITQSPKYLFRKEGQNVTLSCEQNLNHDAMYWYRQDPGQGLRLIYYSQIVNDFQKGDIAEGYSVSREKKESFPLTVTSAQKNPTAFYLCASSAWAGGSKNIQYFGAGTRLSVL.

This clone was seen once. This chain uses TRBV28 with TRBJ2-7, with TRBD1 matching over 7 bases. This CDR3 region has 14 residues. The junction had 11 bases not matched to a gene; V was cut back by 6 bases and J by 6 bases. Germline V CDR1 and CDR2: MDHEN, SYDVKM. CDR3 protein: CASRGQVLLGEQYF. The CDR3, as DNA: TGTGCCAGCAGAGGACAGGTCCTCCTTGGCGAGCAGTACTTC.

The rearrangement joins TRBV9 to TRBJ2-3; 9 bases align to TRBD2. Germline V gene sequence: CDR1 SGDLS, CDR2 YYNGEE. Trimming cost V 4 bases and J 4 bases; bases outside gene matches: 16. The CDR3 covers 18 residues. DNA for the CDR3: TGTGCCAGCAGCCTCCCGTTAGCGGGAGAGGGAGGGGCAGATACGCAGTATTTT. As protein: CASSLPLAGEGGADTQYF.

CDR3 nucleotide sequence: TGTGCCACCAGTGATCAGGGACAGCCGAGCACCGGGGAGCTGTTTTTT. As protein: CATSDQGQPSTGELFF. The chain combines TRBV24-1 with TRBJ2-2; 7 bases are a match to TRBD1. V lost 3 bases to trimming and J lost 4 bases; unmatched junction nucleotides: 7. There are 16 residues in the CDR3. Germline CDR1 reads KGHDR; CDR2 reads SFDVKD.